This record concerns one TCR beta chain sequence. Antigen unknown. Subjects aged 18 to 65 presented with newly diagnosed hyperthyroidism of less than 2 months' duration. Clinicians diagnosed patients from clinical symptoms, serum thyroxine and TRAb, thyroid ultrasound and orbital computed tomography. A sample of blood taken at first hyperthyroidism diagnosis preceded any ophthalmopathy symptoms. The sample originates from a study of T cells in Graves' hyperthyroidism and ophthalmopathy. Study-wide points: Also found in blood were most expanded thyroid clonotypes above 0.001.

It was RNA transcripts that yielded the amplified TCR beta CDR3 regions. Initially, a first-round RT-PCR of the TCR CDR3 employed the HTBI primer set. TCRdb analysed the multiplex PCR reads with MiXCR anew, one entry per CDR3 protein. The sample yields 550,000 to 850,000 distinct CDR3 sequences, approximately 19% seen once. There are 15 residues in the CDR3. Germline-derived CDR1 and CDR2 are SGHRS and YFSETQ. The junction had 10 bases not matched to a gene; V was cut back by 3 bases and J by 9 bases. The chain links TRBV5-1 to TRBJ2-1; 9 nucleotides agree with TRBD1. The sample was blood. This TCR derives from a woman in her 50s with Graves' hyperthyroidism that later progressed to Graves' ophthalmopathy. The CDR3 protein is CASSSEQGAASEQFF. Written as DNA, the CDR3 is TGCGCCAGCAGCTCGGAACAGGGGGCTGCGAGTGAGCAGTTCTTC.